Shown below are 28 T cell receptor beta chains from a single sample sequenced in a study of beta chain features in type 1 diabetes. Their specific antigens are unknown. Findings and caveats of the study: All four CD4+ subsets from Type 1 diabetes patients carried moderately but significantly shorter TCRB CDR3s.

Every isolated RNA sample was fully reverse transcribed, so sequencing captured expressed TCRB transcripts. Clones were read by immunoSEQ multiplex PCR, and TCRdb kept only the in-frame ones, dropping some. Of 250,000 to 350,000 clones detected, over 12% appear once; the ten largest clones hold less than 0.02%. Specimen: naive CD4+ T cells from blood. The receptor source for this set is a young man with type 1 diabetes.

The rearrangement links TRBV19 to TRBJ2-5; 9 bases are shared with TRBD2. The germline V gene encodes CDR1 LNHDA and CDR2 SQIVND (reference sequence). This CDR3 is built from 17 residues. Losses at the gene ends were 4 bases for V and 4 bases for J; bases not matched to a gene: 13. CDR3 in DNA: TGTGCCAGTAGTACCCCCCCTCAGCGGGGGGTAAGAGAGACCCAGTACTTC. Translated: CASSTPPQRGVRETQYF.

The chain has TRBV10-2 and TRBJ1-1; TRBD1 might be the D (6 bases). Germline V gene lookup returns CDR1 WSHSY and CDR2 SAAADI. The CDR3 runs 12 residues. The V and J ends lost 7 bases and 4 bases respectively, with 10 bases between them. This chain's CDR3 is CASMKGGTEAFF. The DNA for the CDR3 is TGCGCCAGCATGAAAGGGGGCACTGAAGCTTTCTTT.

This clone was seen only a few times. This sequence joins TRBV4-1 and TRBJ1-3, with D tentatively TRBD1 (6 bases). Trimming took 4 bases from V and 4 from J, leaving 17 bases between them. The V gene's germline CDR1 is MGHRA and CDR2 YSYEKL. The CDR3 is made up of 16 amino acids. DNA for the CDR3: TGCGCCAGCAGCCGGAAAAAAGGGGGTGAAGGAAACACCATATATTTT. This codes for CASSRKKGGEGNTIYF.

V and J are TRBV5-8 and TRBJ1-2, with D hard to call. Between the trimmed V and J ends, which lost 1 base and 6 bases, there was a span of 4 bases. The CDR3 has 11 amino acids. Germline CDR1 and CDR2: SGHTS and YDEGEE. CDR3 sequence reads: CASSLYHGYTF. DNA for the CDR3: TGTGCCAGCAGCTTGTATCATGGCTACACCTTC.

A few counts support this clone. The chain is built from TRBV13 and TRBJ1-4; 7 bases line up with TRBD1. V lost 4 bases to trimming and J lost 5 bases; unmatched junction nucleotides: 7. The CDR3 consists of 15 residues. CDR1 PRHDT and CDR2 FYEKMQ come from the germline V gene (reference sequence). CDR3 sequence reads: CASSSSGTANEKLFF. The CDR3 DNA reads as TGTGCCAGCAGCTCATCCGGGACAGCGAATGAAAAACTGTTTTTT.

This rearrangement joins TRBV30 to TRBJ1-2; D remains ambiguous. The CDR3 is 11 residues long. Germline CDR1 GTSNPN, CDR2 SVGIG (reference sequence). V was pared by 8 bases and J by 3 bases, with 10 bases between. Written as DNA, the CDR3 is TGTGCCGAGAAACTCTACTATGGCTACACCTTC. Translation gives CAEKLYYGYTF.

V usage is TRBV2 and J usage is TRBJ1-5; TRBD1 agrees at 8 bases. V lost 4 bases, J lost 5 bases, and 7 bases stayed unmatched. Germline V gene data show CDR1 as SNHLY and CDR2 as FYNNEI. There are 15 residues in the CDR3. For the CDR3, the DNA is TGTGCCAGCAGTGCCGCCGGACAGGGCTATCAGCCCCAGCATTTT. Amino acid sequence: CASSAAGQGYQPQHF. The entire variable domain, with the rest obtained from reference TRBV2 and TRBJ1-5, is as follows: EPEVTQTPSHQVTQMGQEVILRCVPISNHLYFYWYRQILGQKVEFLVSFYNNEISEKSEIFDDQFSVERPDGSNFTLKIRSTKLEDSAMYFCASSAAGQGYQPQHFGDGTRLSIL.

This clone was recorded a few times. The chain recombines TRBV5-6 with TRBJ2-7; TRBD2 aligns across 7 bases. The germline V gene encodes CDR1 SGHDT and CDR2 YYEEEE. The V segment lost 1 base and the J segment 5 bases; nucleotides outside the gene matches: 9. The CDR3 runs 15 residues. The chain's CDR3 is CASSLPGEGGDEQYF. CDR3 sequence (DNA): TGTGCCAGCAGCTTGCCTGGGGAGGGCGGCGACGAGCAGTACTTC.

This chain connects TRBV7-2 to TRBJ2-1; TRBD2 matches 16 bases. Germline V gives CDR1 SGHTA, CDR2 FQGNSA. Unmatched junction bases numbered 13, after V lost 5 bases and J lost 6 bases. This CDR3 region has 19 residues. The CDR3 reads CASSRTGTSGGALLNEQFF. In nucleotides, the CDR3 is TGTGCCAGCAGCCGTACCGGGACTAGCGGGGGGGCCTTACTCAATGAGCAGTTCTTC.

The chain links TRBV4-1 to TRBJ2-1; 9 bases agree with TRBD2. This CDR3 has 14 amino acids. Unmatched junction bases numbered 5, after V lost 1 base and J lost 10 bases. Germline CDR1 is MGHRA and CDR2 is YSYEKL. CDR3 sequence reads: CASSQGVLAGEQFF. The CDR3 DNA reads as TGCGCCAGCAGCCAAGGTGTCCTAGCGGGGGAGCAGTTCTTC.

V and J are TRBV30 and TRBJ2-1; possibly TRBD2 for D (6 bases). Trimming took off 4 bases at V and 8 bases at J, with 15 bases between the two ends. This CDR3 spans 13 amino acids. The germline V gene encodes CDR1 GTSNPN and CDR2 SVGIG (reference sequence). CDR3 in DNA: TGTGCCTGGACCCCGGGAGCGGGTGATGAGCAGTTCTTC. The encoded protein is CAWTPGAGDEQFF.

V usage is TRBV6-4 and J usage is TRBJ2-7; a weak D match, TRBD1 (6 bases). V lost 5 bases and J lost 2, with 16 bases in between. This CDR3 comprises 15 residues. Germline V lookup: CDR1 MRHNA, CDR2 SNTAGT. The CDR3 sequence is CASSSPTGNPYEQYF. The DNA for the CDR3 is TGTGCCAGCAGTTCACCGACAGGAAACCCCTACGAGCAGTACTTC.

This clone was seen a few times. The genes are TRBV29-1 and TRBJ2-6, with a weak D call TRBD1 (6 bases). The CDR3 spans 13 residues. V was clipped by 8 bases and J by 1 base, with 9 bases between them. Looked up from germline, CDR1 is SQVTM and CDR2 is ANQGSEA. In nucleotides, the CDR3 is TGCAGCACAGGGTTTTCTGGGGCCAACGTCCTGACTTTC. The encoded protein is CSTGFSGANVLTF.

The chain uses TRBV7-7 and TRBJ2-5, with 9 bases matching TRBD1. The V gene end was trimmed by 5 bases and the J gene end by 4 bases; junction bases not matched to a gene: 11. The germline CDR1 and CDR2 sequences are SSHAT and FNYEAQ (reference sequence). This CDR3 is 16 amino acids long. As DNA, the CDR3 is TGTGCCAGCAGCCGGGGGAAACAGGGGGCAACAGAGACCCAGTACTTC. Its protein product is CASSRGKQGATETQYF.

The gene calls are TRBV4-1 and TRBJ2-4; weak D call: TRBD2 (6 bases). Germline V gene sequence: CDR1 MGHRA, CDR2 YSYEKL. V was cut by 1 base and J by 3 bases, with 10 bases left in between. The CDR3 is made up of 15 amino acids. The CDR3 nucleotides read TGCGCCAGCAGCCAAGTTGGAGGGTTCAAAAACATTCAGTACTTC. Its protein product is CASSQVGGFKNIQYF.

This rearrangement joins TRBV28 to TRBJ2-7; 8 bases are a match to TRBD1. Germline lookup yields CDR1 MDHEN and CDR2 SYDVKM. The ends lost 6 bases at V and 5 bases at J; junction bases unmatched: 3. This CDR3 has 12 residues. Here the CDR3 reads CASRSDRDEQYF. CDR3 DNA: TGTGCCAGCAGATCGGACAGGGACGAGCAGTACTTC.

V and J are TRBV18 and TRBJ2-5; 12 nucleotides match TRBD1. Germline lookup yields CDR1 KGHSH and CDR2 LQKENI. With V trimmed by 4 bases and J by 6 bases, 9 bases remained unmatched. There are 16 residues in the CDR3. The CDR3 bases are TGTGCCAGCTCACAAACGGGACAGGGGGCGAGAAAGACCCAGTACTTC. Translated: CASSQTGQGARKTQYF. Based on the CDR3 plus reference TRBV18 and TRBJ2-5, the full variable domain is NAGVMQNPRHLVRRRGQEARLRCSPMKGHSHVYWYRQLPEEGLKFMVYLQKENIIDESGMPKERFSAEFPKEGPSILRIQQVVRGDSAAYFCASSQTGQGARKTQYFGPGTRLLVL.

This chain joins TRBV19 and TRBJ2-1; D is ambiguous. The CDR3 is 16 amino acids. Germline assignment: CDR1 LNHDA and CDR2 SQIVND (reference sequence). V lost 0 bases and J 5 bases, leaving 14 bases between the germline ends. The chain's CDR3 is CASSIDDVLFNNEQFF. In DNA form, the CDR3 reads TGTGCCAGTAGTATAGATGATGTTCTATTCAACAATGAGCAGTTCTTC.

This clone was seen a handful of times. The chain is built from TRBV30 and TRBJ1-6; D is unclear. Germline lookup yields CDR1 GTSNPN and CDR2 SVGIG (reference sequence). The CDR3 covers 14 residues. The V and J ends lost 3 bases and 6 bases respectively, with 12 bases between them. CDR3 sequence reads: CAWSGVGANSPLHF. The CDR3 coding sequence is TGTGCCTGGAGCGGGGTTGGTGCTAATTCACCCCTCCACTTT.

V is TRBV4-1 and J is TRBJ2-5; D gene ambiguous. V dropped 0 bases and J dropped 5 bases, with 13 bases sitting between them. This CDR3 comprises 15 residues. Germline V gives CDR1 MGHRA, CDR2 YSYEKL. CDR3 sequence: CASSQEEARRETQYF. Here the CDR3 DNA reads TGCGCCAGCAGCCAAGAAGAGGCCAGACGGGAGACCCAGTACTTC.

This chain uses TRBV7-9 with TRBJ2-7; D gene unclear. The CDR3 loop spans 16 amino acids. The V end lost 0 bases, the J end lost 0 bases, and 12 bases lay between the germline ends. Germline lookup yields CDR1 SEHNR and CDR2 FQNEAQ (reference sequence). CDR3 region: CASSLAAGGFSYEQYF. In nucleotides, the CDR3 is TGTGCCAGCAGCTTAGCAGCCGGCGGCTTCTCCTACGAGCAGTACTTC.

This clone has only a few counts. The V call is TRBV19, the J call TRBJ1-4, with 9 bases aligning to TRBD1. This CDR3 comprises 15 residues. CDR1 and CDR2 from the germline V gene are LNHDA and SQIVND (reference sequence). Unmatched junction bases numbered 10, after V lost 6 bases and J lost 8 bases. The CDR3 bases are TGTGCCAGTAGGCTACAGGGGGCGGAGGGCGAAAAACTGTTTTTT. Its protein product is CASRLQGAEGEKLFF.

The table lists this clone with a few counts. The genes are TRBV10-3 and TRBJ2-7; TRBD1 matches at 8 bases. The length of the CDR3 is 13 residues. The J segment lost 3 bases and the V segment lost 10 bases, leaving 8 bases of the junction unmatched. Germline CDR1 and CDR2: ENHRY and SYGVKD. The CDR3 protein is CATGQGLDYEQYF. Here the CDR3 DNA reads TGTGCCACCGGACAGGGTCTGGACTACGAGCAGTACTTC.

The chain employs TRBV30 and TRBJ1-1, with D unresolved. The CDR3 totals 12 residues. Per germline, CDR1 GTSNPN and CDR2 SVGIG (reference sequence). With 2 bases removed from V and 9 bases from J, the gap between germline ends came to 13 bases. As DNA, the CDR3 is TGTGCCTGGAGTCCTACCTCCGGGAAAGCTTTCTTT. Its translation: CAWSPTSGKAFF.

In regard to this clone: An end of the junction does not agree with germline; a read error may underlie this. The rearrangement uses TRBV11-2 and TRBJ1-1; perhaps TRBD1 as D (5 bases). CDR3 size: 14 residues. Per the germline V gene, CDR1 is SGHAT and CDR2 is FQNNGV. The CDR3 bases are TGTGCCAGCAGATTAGGGGCCCCGGGGACTGAAGCTTTCTTT. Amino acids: CASRLGAPGTEAFF.

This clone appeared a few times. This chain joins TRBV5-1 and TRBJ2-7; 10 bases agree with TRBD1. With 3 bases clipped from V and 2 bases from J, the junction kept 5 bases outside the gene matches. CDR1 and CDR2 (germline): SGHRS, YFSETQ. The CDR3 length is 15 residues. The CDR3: CASSYRTGGAYEQYF. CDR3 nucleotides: TGCGCCAGCAGCTACAGGACAGGGGGGGCCTACGAGCAGTACTTC.

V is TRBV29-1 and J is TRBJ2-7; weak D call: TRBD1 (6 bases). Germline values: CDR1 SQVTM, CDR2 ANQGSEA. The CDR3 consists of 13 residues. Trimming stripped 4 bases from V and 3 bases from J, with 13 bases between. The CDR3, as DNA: TGCAGCGTTGCTAGGACAGCCGACTACGAGCAGTACTTC. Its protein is CSVARTADYEQYF.

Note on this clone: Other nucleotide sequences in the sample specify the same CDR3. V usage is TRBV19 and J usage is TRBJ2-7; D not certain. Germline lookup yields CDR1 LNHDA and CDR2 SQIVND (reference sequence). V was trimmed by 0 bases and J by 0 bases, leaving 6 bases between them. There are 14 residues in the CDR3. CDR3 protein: CASSIDRSSYEQYF. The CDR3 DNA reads TGTGCCAGTAGTATAGACCGGAGCTCCTACGAGCAGTACTTC.